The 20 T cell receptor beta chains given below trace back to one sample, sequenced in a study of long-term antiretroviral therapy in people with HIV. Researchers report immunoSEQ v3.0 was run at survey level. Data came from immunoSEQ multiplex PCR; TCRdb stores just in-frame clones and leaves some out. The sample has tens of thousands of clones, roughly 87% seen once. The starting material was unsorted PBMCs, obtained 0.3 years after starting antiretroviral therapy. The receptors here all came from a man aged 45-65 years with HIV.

CDR3 sequence (DNA): TGCGCCAGCAGCTTGGGTCCGGACCGGAGGACCTACGAGCAGTACTTC. This gives the protein CASSLGPDRRTYEQYF. This chain connects TRBV5-1 to TRBJ2-7; TRBD2 is a possible D gene (5 bases). The CDR3 extends over 16 amino acids. The germline V gene encodes CDR1 SGHRS and CDR2 YFSETQ. Trimming removed 0 bases from V and 2 bases from J, with 15 bases in between. The complete variable domain, with remaining parts taken from reference TRBV5-1 and TRBJ2-7, reads KAGVTQTPRYLIKTRGQQVTLSCSPISGHRSVSWYQQTPGQGLQFLFEYFSETQRNKGNFPGRFSGRQFSNSRSEMNVSTLELGDSALYLCASSLGPDRRTYEQYFGPGTRLTVT.

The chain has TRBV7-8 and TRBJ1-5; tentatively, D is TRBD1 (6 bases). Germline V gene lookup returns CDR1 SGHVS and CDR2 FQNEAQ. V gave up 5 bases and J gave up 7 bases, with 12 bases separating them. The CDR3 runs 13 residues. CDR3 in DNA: TGTGCCAGCAGCCAAGGGGGGGGCCAGCCCCAGCATTTT. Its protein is CASSQGGGQPQHF.

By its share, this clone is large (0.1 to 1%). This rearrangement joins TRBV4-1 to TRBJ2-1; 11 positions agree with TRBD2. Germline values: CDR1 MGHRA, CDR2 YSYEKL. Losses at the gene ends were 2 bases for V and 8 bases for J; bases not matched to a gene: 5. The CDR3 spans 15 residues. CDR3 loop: CASSQSSGRFYEQFF. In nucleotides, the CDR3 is TGCGCCAGCAGCCAATCTAGCGGGAGGTTCTATGAGCAGTTCTTC.

In DNA, the CDR3 is TGTGCCATAGCGGACAGGGGTAATGAGCAGTTCTTC. This codes for CAIADRGNEQFF. J is TRBJ2-1 and V is TRBV19; 9 bases match TRBD1. Per germline, CDR1 LNHDA and CDR2 SQIVND (reference sequence). The CDR3 loop spans 12 amino acids. V lost 10 bases and J lost 7; bases outside the gene matches: 5.

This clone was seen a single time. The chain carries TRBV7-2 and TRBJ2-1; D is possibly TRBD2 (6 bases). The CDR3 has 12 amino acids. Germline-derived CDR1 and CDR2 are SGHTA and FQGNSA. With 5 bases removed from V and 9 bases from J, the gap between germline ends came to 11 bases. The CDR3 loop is CASSPGLLEQFF. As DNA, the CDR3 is TGTGCCAGCAGCCCCGGACTACTTGAGCAGTTCTTC.

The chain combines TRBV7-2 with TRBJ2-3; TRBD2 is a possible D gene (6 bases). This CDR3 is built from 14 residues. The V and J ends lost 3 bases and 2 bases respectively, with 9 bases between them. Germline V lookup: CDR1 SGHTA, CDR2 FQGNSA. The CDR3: CASSLERVTDTQYF. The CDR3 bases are TGTGCCAGCAGCTTGGAGCGGGTCACAGATACGCAGTATTTT.

CDR3 in amino acids: CASSLAPRSYEQYF. DNA for the CDR3: TGTGCCAGCAGCTTAGCTCCGCGTTCCTACGAGCAGTACTTC. The chain couples TRBV7-2 to TRBJ2-7; no reliable D call. The CDR3 is 14 residues long. CDR1 and CDR2 (germline): SGHTA, FQGNSA. V was cut by 0 bases and J by 1 base, with 7 bases left in between.

This CDR3 reads CASSQDGGAGTGELFF. The CDR3 nucleotides are TGCGCCAGCAGCCAAGATGGGGGCGCGGGCACCGGGGAGCTGTTTTTT. This rearrangement joins TRBV4-3 to TRBJ2-2; tentative D call: TRBD1 (6 bases). The length of the CDR3 is 16 residues. Germline-derived CDR1 and CDR2 are LGHNA and YSLEER. Trimming took off 0 bases at V and 4 bases at J, with 12 bases between the two ends.

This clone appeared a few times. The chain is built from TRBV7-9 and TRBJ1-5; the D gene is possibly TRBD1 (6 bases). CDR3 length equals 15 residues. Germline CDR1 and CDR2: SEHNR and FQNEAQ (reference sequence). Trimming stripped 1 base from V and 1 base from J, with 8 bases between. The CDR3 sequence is CASSLDRVSNQPQHF. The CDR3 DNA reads TGTGCCAGCAGCTTAGACAGGGTCAGCAATCAGCCCCAGCATTTT.

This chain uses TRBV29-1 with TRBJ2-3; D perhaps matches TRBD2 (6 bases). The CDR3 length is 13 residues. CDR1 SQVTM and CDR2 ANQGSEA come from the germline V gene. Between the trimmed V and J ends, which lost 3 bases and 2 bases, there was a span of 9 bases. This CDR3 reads CSVEEGSTDTQYF. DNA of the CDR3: TGCAGCGTTGAGGAGGGATCCACAGATACGCAGTATTTT.

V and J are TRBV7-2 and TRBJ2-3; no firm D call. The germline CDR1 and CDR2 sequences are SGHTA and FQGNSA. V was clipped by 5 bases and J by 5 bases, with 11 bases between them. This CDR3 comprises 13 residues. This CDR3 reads CASSPSYQDTQYF. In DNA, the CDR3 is TGTGCCAGCAGCCCTTCGTACCAAGATACGCAGTATTTT.

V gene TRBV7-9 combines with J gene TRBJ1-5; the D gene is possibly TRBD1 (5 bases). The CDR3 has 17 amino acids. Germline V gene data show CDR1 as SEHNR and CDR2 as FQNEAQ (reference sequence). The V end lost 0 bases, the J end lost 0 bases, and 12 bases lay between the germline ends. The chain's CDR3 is CASSLAVPGNSNQPQHF. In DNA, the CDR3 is TGTGCCAGCAGCTTAGCGGTTCCAGGGAATAGCAATCAGCCCCAGCATTTT.

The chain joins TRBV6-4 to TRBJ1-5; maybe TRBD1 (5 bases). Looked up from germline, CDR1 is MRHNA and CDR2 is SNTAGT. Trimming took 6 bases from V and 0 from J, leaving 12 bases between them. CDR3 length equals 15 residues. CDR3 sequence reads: CASRPQAYSNQPQHF. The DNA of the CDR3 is TGTGCCAGCAGACCACAGGCCTATAGCAATCAGCCCCAGCATTTT.

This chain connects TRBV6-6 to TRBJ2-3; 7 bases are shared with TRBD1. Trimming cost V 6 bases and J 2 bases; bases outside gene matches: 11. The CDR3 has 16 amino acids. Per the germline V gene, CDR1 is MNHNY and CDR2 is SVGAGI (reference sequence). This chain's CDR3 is CASSYGAGGSTDTQYF. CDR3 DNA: TGTGCCAGCAGCTACGGGGCAGGGGGTTCCACAGATACGCAGTATTTT.

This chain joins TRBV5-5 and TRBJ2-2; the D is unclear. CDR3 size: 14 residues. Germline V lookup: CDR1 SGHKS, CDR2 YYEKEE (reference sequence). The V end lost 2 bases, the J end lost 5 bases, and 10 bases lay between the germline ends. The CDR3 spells CASSFDGITGELFF. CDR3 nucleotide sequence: TGTGCCAGCAGCTTCGACGGTATAACCGGGGAGCTGTTTTTT.

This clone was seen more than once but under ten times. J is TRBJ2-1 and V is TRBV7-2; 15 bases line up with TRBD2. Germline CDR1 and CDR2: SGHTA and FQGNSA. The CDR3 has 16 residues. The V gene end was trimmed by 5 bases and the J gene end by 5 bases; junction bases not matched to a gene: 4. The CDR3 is CASSPGLAGGNNEQFF. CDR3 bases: TGTGCCAGCAGCCCCGGACTAGCGGGGGGGAACAATGAGCAGTTCTTC.

The CDR3 nucleotides are TGTGCCAGCACCTACGGACGGGGAAATACAGATACGCAGTATTTT. This translates into CASTYGRGNTDTQYF. The V gene is TRBV5-4, the J gene TRBJ2-3; D possibly corresponds to TRBD2 (5 bases). Germline values: CDR1 SGHNT, CDR2 YYREEE (reference sequence). The CDR3 is made up of 15 amino acids. Trimming removed 6 bases from V and 3 bases from J, with 17 bases in between. Variable domain in full (rest from reference TRBV5-4 and TRBJ2-3): ETGVTQSPTHLIKTRGQQVTLRCSSQSGHNTVSWYQQALGQGPQFIFQYYREEENGRGNFPPRFSGLQFPNYSSELNVNALELDDSALYLCASTYGRGNTDTQYFGPGTRLTVL.

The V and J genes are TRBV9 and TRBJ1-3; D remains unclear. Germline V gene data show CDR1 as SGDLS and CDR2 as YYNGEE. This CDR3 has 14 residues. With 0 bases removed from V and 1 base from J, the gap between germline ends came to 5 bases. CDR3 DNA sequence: TGTGCCAGCAGCGTAGATCTGTCTGGAAACACCATATATTTT. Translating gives CASSVDLSGNTIYF.

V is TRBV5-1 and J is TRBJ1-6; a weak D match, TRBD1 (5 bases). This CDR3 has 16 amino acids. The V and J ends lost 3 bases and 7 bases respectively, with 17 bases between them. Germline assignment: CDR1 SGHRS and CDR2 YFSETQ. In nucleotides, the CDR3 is TGCGCCAGCAGCTCCAGTTCAGGGACTGGGAATTCACCCCTCCACTTT. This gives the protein CASSSSSGTGNSPLHF.

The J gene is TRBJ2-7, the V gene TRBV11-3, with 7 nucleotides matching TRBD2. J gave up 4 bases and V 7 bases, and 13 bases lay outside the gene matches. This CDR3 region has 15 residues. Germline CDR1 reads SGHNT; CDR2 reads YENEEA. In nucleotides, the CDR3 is TGTGCCAGCACTATAAGGGAGGGTTTTGGGTACGAGCAGTACTTC. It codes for CASTIREGFGYEQYF.